These 22 T cell receptor beta chains came from one sample sequenced in a study of shared clonotypes between healthy human individuals. Clones were read by immunoSEQ multiplex PCR, and TCRdb kept only the in-frame ones, dropping some. Of about 1.9 million clones in the sample, 93% were seen once. CD8 cells classed as naive were CD45RO-negative and positively selected for CCR7, excluding terminally differentiated effector memory CD45RA+ cells. The sequenced sample consisted of naive CD8+ T cells from PBMCs. Every receptor here comes from a man between 18 and 29 years old in good health. Some clones in this sample may be carry-over from other donors' samples.

V is TRBV5-1 and J is TRBJ2-3; D is ambiguous. This CDR3 region has 15 residues. Germline lookup yields CDR1 SGHRS and CDR2 YFSETQ. Trimming left V 0 bases short and J 2 bases short, with 10 bases between. CDR3 coding DNA: TGCGCCAGCAGCTTGGAGCTTTTCAACACAGATACGCAGTATTTT. It specifies CASSLELFNTDTQYF.

The chain employs TRBV9 and TRBJ1-4; D uncertain. Germline CDR1 and CDR2: SGDLS and YYNGEE. Trimming stripped 3 bases from V and 4 bases from J, with 13 bases between. This CDR3 is built from 15 residues. DNA of the CDR3: TGTGCCAGCAGCGGCAGAGACGGAATTAATGAAAAACTGTTTTTT. This translates into CASSGRDGINEKLFF.

The CDR3 is CASRSLTTGLAYNEQFF. CDR3 DNA: TGTGCCAGCAGATCCCTAACAACCGGACTCGCATACAATGAGCAGTTCTTC. The chain has TRBV7-3 and TRBJ2-1, with D possibly matching TRBD2 (5 bases). The CDR3 runs 17 residues. Germline V gene lookup returns CDR1 SGHTA and CDR2 FQGTGA. V was shortened by 6 bases and J by 4 bases, with 22 bases between the two germline ends.

The chain has TRBV6-5 and TRBJ2-1; 8 bases fit TRBD2. The CDR3 is made up of 16 amino acids. Germline V CDR1 and CDR2: MNHEY, SVGAGI. With V trimmed by 0 bases and J by 8 bases, 9 bases remained unmatched. CDR3 in amino acids: CASSYSSTSGLDEQFF. DNA for the CDR3: TGTGCCAGCAGTTACTCGTCCACTAGCGGATTGGATGAGCAGTTCTTC.

The V call is TRBV6-4, the J call TRBJ1-5; 8 nucleotides agree with TRBD1. With V trimmed by 8 bases and J by 3 bases, 6 bases remained unmatched. Germline CDR1 and CDR2: MRHNA and SNTAGT. This CDR3 spans 14 amino acids. CDR3 bases: TGTGCCAGCGAAGGACAGGGCATCAATCAGCCCCAGCATTTT. Its translation is CASEGQGINQPQHF.

This clone was seen once. This chain uses TRBV5-1 with TRBJ2-7; 8 bases line up with TRBD1. Germline values: CDR1 SGHRS, CDR2 YFSETQ. V shed 4 bases and J 3 bases; nucleotides not matched to a gene: 9. The CDR3 loop spans 15 amino acids. The CDR3 DNA sequence: TGCGCCAGCAGCCCAGGACAGGGTTTCGTCTACGAGCAGTACTTC. Protein: CASSPGQGFVYEQYF.

The chain carries TRBV11-2 and TRBJ2-3; 8 bases line up with TRBD2. Germline V gene data show CDR1 as SGHAT and CDR2 as FQNNGV. The V and J ends lost 5 bases and 7 bases, in that order; junction bases with no gene match: 11. CDR3 length: 15 amino acids. Here the CDR3 DNA reads TGTGCCAGCAGCGTCCGGGGGGTAGCGGGACATACGCAGTATTTT. Its protein product is CASSVRGVAGHTQYF.

The chain employs TRBV29-1 and TRBJ2-2; D gene unclear. Per the germline V gene, CDR1 is SQVTM and CDR2 is ANQGSEA. CDR3 size: 12 residues. V was trimmed by 4 bases and J by 6 bases, leaving 9 bases between them. CDR3 residues: CSVVLWAGELFF. The DNA of the CDR3 is TGCAGCGTTGTATTGTGGGCCGGGGAGCTGTTTTTT.

The chain is built from TRBV4-1 and TRBJ2-1; 7 bases match TRBD2. J gave up 4 bases and V 7 bases, and 13 bases lay outside the gene matches. Germline CDR1 reads MGHRA; CDR2 reads YSYEKL. This CDR3 is built from 16 residues. The CDR3 sequence is CASKPTSGTIYNEQFF. The CDR3, as DNA: TGCGCCAGCAAGCCTACTTCCGGGACTATATACAATGAGCAGTTCTTC.

This chain connects TRBV27 to TRBJ1-4; 7 bases are a match to TRBD1. The germline CDR1 and CDR2 sequences are MNHEY and SMNVEV (reference sequence). The CDR3 has 17 amino acids. With 5 bases clipped from V and 3 bases from J, the junction kept 12 bases outside the gene matches. The CDR3 nucleotides are TGTGCCAGCAGTCTCCTCTCCTACAGGGGTGCTAATGAAAAACTGTTTTTT. Residues: CASSLLSYRGANEKLFF.

The chain combines TRBV27 with TRBJ2-7; D remains unclear. The CDR3 covers 14 residues. CDR1 is MNHEY, CDR2 SMNVEV, per germline (reference sequence). The V gene lost 6 bases and the J gene lost 0 bases, with 12 bases spanning the gap. As DNA, the CDR3 is TGTGCCAGCAGGCGGACGGAACACTCCTACGAGCAGTACTTC. As protein: CASRRTEHSYEQYF.

This clone is a singleton in its sample. The chain is built from TRBV6-1 and TRBJ2-5, with TRBD1 identical over 10 bases. V shed 6 bases, J shed 5 bases, and the junction held 3 bases outside the gene matches. CDR1 is MNHNS and CDR2 is SASEGT in the germline V gene. This CDR3 has 13 residues. This chain's CDR3 is CASRSDRGETQYF. The CDR3 DNA is TGTGCCAGCAGGTCGGACAGGGGGGAGACCCAGTACTTC.

The chain has TRBV19 and TRBJ1-5; perhaps TRBD1 as D (5 bases). V lost 8 bases and J lost 2, with 13 bases in between. This CDR3 region has 14 residues. The germline CDR1 and CDR2 sequences are LNHDA and SQIVND (reference sequence). Here the CDR3 DNA reads TGTGCCAGTGAGCAGGGATGGGGCAATCAGCCCCAGCATTTT. Amino acid sequence: CASEQGWGNQPQHF.

The chain combines TRBV9 with TRBJ2-3, with a tentative D call TRBD1 (5 bases). V shed 0 bases and J shed 6 bases, with 11 bases lying between them. This CDR3 comprises 14 residues. Germline V lookup: CDR1 SGDLS, CDR2 YYNGEE. As DNA, the CDR3 is TGTGCCAGCAGCGTAGAGAGACAGAAGGATACGCAGTATTTT. Protein: CASSVERQKDTQYF.

The genes are TRBV27 and TRBJ2-6; D not resolved. Germline CDR1 is MNHEY and CDR2 is SMNVEV (reference sequence). The CDR3 spans 18 residues. V lost 2 bases to trimming and J lost 0 bases, with 14 bases between them. The CDR3 loop reads CASSLNPSAYSGANVLTF. CDR3 nucleotide sequence: TGTGCCAGCAGTTTAAACCCCTCCGCATACTCTGGGGCCAACGTCCTGACTTTC.

This clone appeared once. Other nucleotide sequences from this sample produce the same CDR3. The chain recombines TRBV28 with TRBJ1-2; D ambiguous. The CDR3 contains 13 residues. V lost 2 bases to trimming and J lost 0 bases, with 4 bases between them. Germline CDR1 reads MDHEN; CDR2 reads SYDVKM. The chain's CDR3 is CASSLVSNYGYTF. The CDR3, as DNA: TGTGCCAGCAGTTTAGTGTCTAACTATGGCTACACCTTC.

V usage is TRBV5-6 and J usage is TRBJ2-7, with TRBD2 as a possible D gene (5 bases). The germline V gene has CDR1 SGHDT and CDR2 YYEEEE. The germline V and J ends were trimmed by 7 bases and 2 bases, with 10 bases remaining between them. This CDR3 comprises 12 residues. CDR3 residues: CASRGTPYEQYF. CDR3 DNA: TGTGCCAGCCGGGGTACCCCCTACGAGCAGTACTTC.

The chain employs TRBV27 and TRBJ2-7; TRBD1 might be the D (6 bases). The CDR3 loop spans 14 amino acids. Germline CDR1 reads MNHEY; CDR2 reads SMNVEV (reference sequence). V was trimmed by 1 base and J by 4 bases, leaving 11 bases between them. The CDR3 loop reads CASSLFYRAYEQYF. CDR3 in DNA: TGTGCCAGCAGTTTATTTTACAGGGCGTACGAGCAGTACTTC.

The chain has TRBV9 and TRBJ2-7; D is undetermined. Germline lookup yields CDR1 SGDLS and CDR2 YYNGEE. The CDR3 extends over 12 amino acids. V lost 3 bases and J lost 6, with 10 bases in between. The CDR3 spells CASSAPYGEQYF. The CDR3 DNA is TGTGCCAGCAGCGCCCCATATGGCGAGCAGTACTTC.

The chain combines TRBV28 with TRBJ2-6; unclear D gene. This CDR3 is 13 amino acids long. V was trimmed by 7 bases and J by 1 base, leaving 5 bases between them. Germline V gene lookup returns CDR1 MDHEN and CDR2 SYDVKM. The CDR3 reads CASTISGANVLTF. The CDR3 DNA reads TGTGCCAGCACTATATCTGGGGCCAACGTCCTGACTTTC.

This chain connects TRBV20-1 to TRBJ1-5, with D possibly being TRBD1 (5 bases). The CDR3 runs to 11 residues. V lost 3 bases, J lost 11 bases, and 11 bases lay in between. CDR1 DFQATT and CDR2 SNEGSKA come from the germline V gene (reference sequence). This CDR3 is CSARNLGAQHF. DNA of the CDR3: TGCAGTGCTAGGAATTTAGGGGCCCAGCATTTT.

The V and J genes are TRBV28 and TRBJ1-2, with D perhaps matching TRBD1 (5 bases). The V gene lost 3 bases and the J gene lost 8 bases, with 19 bases spanning the gap. The germline V gene encodes CDR1 MDHEN and CDR2 SYDVKM. The CDR3 runs to 15 residues. CDR3 loop: CASSFPGEPAGGYTF. The DNA of the CDR3 is TGTGCCAGCAGTTTTCCCGGGGAGCCGGCAGGGGGCTACACCTTC.